These T cell receptor beta chains were read from a single sample in a study of T cell changes during pregnancy in multiple sclerosis. Assay: immunoSEQ multiplex PCR; the TCRdb copy retains only in-frame clones and omits some. The sample holds some 30,000 clones, roughly nine tenths seen once. The material sequenced was CD8+ T cells from peripheral blood mononuclear cells, taken in the third trimester of pregnancy. Source of these receptors: a female donor with multiple sclerosis, enrolled in a pregnancy study. The CDR3 runs from the conserved cysteine through the conserved F or W. The D gene is left open where the match is weak. Expanded clones are given a class, and other clones once, few, many or no size at all.

V gene	D gene	clone size	J gene	CDR3 protein	CDR3 DNA
TRBV27	TRBD1	.	TRBJ2-5	CASSTRDRLGETQYF	TGTGCCAGCAGTACTAGGGACAGGCTTGGGGAGACCCAGTACTTC
TRBV4-2	TRBD2	.	TRBJ2-7	CASSQEGGGSAEQYF	TGTGCCAGCAGCCAAGAAGGAGGCGGGAGTGCCGAGCAGTACTTC
TRBV2	.	.	TRBJ1-2	CASSDGSRTESNYGYTF	TGTGCCAGCAGTGATGGCTCGAGGACAGAGTCTAACTATGGCTACACCTTC
TRBV2	TRBD1	.	TRBJ2-3	CASSEEGQGYSTDTQYF	TGTGCCAGCAGTGAAGAAGGACAGGGCTATTCCACAGATACGCAGTATTTT
TRBV7-9	.	.	TRBJ2-7	CASSPKQGYSYEQYF	TGTGCCAGCAGCCCAAAGCAGGGTTACTCCTACGAGCAGTACTTC
TRBV19	.	.	TRBJ2-6	CASRIDGVGANVLTF	TGTGCCAGTAGAATAGACGGGGTAGGGGCCAACGTCCTGACTTTC
TRBV27	TRBD1	.	TRBJ1-2	CASSLTWTGSYGYTF	TGTGCCAGCAGTTTAACCTGGACAGGGTCGTATGGCTACACCTTC
TRBV27	.	.	TRBJ2-1	CASSPFSSYNEQFF	TGTGCCAGCAGTCCTTTTAGCTCCTACAATGAGCAGTTCTTC
TRBV18	TRBD1	.	TRBJ1-5	CASSPQVRTGGGNQPQHF	TGTGCCAGCTCACCACAAGTACGGACAGGAGGGGGCAATCAGCCCCAGCATTTT
TRBV4-2	.	.	TRBJ2-7	CASSQSPGYSYEQYF	TGTGCCAGCAGCCAATCACCAGGGTACTCCTACGAGCAGTACTTC
TRBV13	TRBD1	.	TRBJ1-1	CASSSRDRATEAFF	TGTGCCAGCAGCAGCCGGGACAGGGCCACTGAAGCTTTCTTT
TRBV7-3	.	.	TRBJ2-2	CASTTGITGELFF	TGTGCCAGCACGACAGGAATCACCGGGGAGCTGTTTTTT
TRBV9	TRBD1	.	TRBJ2-1	CASSVAPPGQGNNEQFF	TGTGCCAGCAGCGTAGCACCCCCGGGACAGGGGAACAATGAGCAGTTCTTC
TRBV6-1	TRBD1	.	TRBJ2-2	CASSDETGGTGELFF	TGTGCCAGCAGTGATGAGACAGGGGGCACCGGGGAGCTGTTTTTT
TRBV5-1	.	.	TRBJ2-7	CASSPEGGAYEQYF	TGCGCCAGCAGCCCCGAAGGGGGAGCCTACGAGCAGTACTTC
TRBV6-5	.	.	TRBJ1-2	CASMPGRGYGYTF	TGTGCCAGCATGCCGGGCCGGGGCTATGGCTACACCTTC
TRBV6-4	.	medium-sized	TRBJ2-7	CASSERDNYEQYF	TGTGCCAGCAGTGAACGGGACAACTACGAGCAGTACTTC
TRBV2	.	.	TRBJ2-2	CASRVQGTGELFF	TGTGCCAGCAGAGTTCAGGGGACCGGGGAGCTGTTTTTT
TRBV19	TRBD2	once	TRBJ2-7	CASSVRLAGGPTLGNEQYF	TGTGCCAGTAGTGTCCGACTAGCGGGAGGGCCTACTCTAGGAAACGAGCAGTACTTC
TRBV28	TRBD2	.	TRBJ2-7	CASDSGSYEQYF	TGTGCCAGTGATAGCGGGAGTTACGAGCAGTACTTC
TRBV6-5	.	.	TRBJ1-1	CASSYPGDTEAFF	TGTGCCAGCAGTTACCCAGGGGACACTGAAGCTTTCTTT
TRBV20-1	.	.	TRBJ2-7	CSAQGQYF	TGCAGTGCCCAGGGACAGTACTTC
TRBV6-5	.	once	TRBJ1-5	CASSGWDTNQPQHF	TGTGCCAGCAGTGGGTGGGACACGAATCAGCCCCAGCATTTT
TRBV2	.	.	TRBJ1-4	CASSGRLATNEKLFF	TGTGCCAGCAGTGGCCGGTTAGCAACTAATGAAAAACTGTTTTTT
TRBV5-4	.	.	TRBJ1-1	CASSLGGGTEAFF	TGTGCCAGCAGCTTAGGGGGGGGGACTGAAGCTTTCTTT
TRBV19	.	once	TRBJ1-1	CASSIVPGESTEAFF	TGTGCCAGTAGTATTGTCCCAGGGGAGAGCACTGAAGCTTTCTTT
TRBV5-1	TRBD2	.	TRBJ2-7	CASSLLGPGLAPDSYEQYF	TGCGCCAGCAGCTTGTTAGGTCCGGGACTAGCGCCCGATTCCTACGAGCAGTACTTC
TRBV5-1	.	.	TRBJ1-3	CASSSTGASSGNTIYF	TGCGCCAGCAGCTCTACAGGTGCCAGCTCTGGAAACACCATATATTTT
TRBV27	TRBD2	medium-sized	TRBJ2-3	CASSLWASGSTDTQYF	TGTGCCAGCAGTTTATGGGCTAGCGGGAGCACAGATACGCAGTATTTT
TRBV10-3	TRBD2	.	TRBJ2-7	CAISASGAFSYEQYF	TGTGCCATCAGTGCTAGCGGGGCTTTCTCCTACGAGCAGTACTTC
TRBV7-9	TRBD1	.	TRBJ2-5	CASSSRDRPGQGGQYF	TGTGCCAGCAGCTCTAGGGACAGGCCAGGGCAGGGGGGCCAGTACTTC
TRBV6-1	TRBD1	.	TRBJ1-5	CASKMGQGAAQPQHF	TGTGCCAGCAAGATGGGACAGGGGGCAGCGCAGCCCCAGCATTTT
TRBV7-6	.	.	TRBJ1-2	CASSLFPGGIYGYTF	TGTGCCAGCAGCTTATTCCCGGGAGGAATCTATGGCTACACCTTC
TRBV6-5	.	.	TRBJ2-7	CASSPAGGDEQYF	TGTGCCAGCAGTCCCGCTGGGGGCGACGAGCAGTACTTC
TRBV2	TRBD2	.	TRBJ2-1	CASSEEAGGRNEQFF	TGTGCCAGCAGTGAAGAAGCGGGGGGGCGAAATGAGCAGTTCTTC
TRBV13	.	.	TRBJ1-1	CASSLVTGGLKGTEAFF	TGTGCCAGCAGCTTAGTCACGGGGGGGTTAAAGGGCACTGAAGCTTTCTTT
TRBV7-9	.	.	TRBJ1-5	CASSPEWTADQPQHF	TGTGCCAGCAGCCCAGAGTGGACAGCGGATCAGCCCCAGCATTTT
TRBV9	TRBD1	once	TRBJ1-2	CASSAPGTGGAFGYTF	TGTGCCAGCAGCGCCCCGGGGACAGGGGGCGCCTTTGGCTACACCTTC
TRBV30	TRBD2	.	TRBJ2-1	CAWSRGLAGNNEQFF	TGTGCCTGGAGTCGGGGACTAGCGGGGAACAATGAGCAGTTCTTC
TRBV29-1	.	.	TRBJ1-1	CSVVRDTNTEAFF	TGCAGCGTAGTCCGGGACACCAACACTGAAGCTTTCTTT
TRBV10-3	.	.	TRBJ2-1	CAISEALGGSYNEQFF	TGTGCCATCAGTGAGGCCCTCGGAGGCTCCTACAATGAGCAGTTCTTC
TRBV9	TRBD1	.	TRBJ1-2	CASSAGTGGGGYGYTF	TGTGCCAGCAGCGCCGGGACAGGGGGCGGGGGCTATGGCTACACCTTC
TRBV7-2	TRBD2	.	TRBJ2-3	CASSSTSGGADTQYF	TGTGCCAGCAGCTCCACTAGCGGGGGGGCCGATACGCAGTATTTT
TRBV7-2	.	.	TRBJ1-1	CASSFPTLSTEAFF	TGTGCCAGCAGCTTCCCGACATTGAGCACTGAAGCTTTCTTT
TRBV11-2	TRBD2	.	TRBJ2-3	CASSFRREGADTQYF	TGTGCCAGCAGCTTCCGGCGGGAGGGGGCAGATACGCAGTATTTT
TRBV7-6	TRBD1	.	TRBJ1-1	CASSRDRGTEAFF	TGTGCCAGCAGCAGGGACAGGGGGACTGAAGCTTTCTTT
TRBV7-2	TRBD1	.	TRBJ1-5	CASSLITGGLNQPQHF	TGTGCCAGCAGCTTAATAACAGGGGGCTTAAATCAGCCCCAGCATTTT
TRBV6-1	TRBD2	.	TRBJ2-1	CASSEYRRGGPLYEQFF	TGTGCCAGCAGTGAATATAGGCGGGGGGGGCCTTTATATGAGCAGTTCTTC
TRBV5-6	.	.	TRBJ2-7	CASSSPTRDEQYF	TGTGCCAGCAGTTCCCCCACTAGGGACGAGCAGTACTTC
TRBV27	TRBD2	.	TRBJ2-5	CASRVAGGRETQYF	TGTGCCAGCAGGGTAGCGGGAGGGCGAGAGACCCAGTACTTC
TRBV5-4	TRBD2	.	TRBJ2-3	CASSSLAGGPTDTQYF	TGTGCCAGCAGCTCCCTAGCGGGAGGGCCAACAGATACGCAGTATTTT
TRBV7-8	.	.	TRBJ1-5	CASSLSGDQPQHF	TGTGCCAGCAGCTTAAGCGGAGATCAGCCCCAGCATTTT
TRBV6-5	.	.	TRBJ1-1	CASVRAGNTEAFF	TGTGCCAGCGTAAGGGCGGGGAACACTGAAGCTTTCTTT